This T cell receptor (beta chain) was captured by sequencing in a study of T cell repertoires in cytomegalovirus infection. Across the whole study: Used in the study were CMV epitopes, some recently identified and HLA-C-restricted, others well-studied and HLA-B-restricted. Public TCR beta signatures indicated both CMV infection and matching HLA type.

TCRdb re-derived calls from the reads in MiXCR, one entry per CDR3 protein. Of hundreds of thousands of distinct CDR3 sequences in the sample, around 32% were seen once. Study conclusions and caveats: Across the ex vivo response, the dominant clonotypes were HLA-C-restricted CMV-specific TCR beta clonotypes.

The V end lost 6 bases, the J end lost 5 bases, and 13 bases lay between the germline ends. The CDR3 loop spans 13 amino acids. As concerns this clonotype: Its specificity is not known.

The gene calls are TRBV12-3 or TRBV12-4 and TRBJ2-5, with D uncertain. This sequence was found in a human donor in good health (CMV status not recorded). Some clones in this sample may be carry-over from other donors' samples. Specimen: cultured PBMCs, collected from culture after CMV antigen stimulation. The CDR3 region is CASSSLDVETQYF. The CDR3 DNA is TGTGCCAGCAGCTCCCTTGACGTGGAGACCCAGTACTTC.